Below, 14 T cell receptor beta chains from the same sample are listed, as sequenced in a study of blood T cell repertoires in COVID-19. Sequenced by immunoSEQ multiplex PCR; TCRdb stores in-frame clones only, minus some. The sample carries 150,000 to 200,000 clones, approximately 90% recorded once. The sequenced sample was peripheral blood. The receptors shown here come from a human donor in a cohort sampled during active COVID-19.

The table lists this clone with a few counts. The gene calls are TRBV10-3 and TRBJ2-7; TRBD1 matches 10 bases. Trimming at V came to 10 bases and at J to 3 bases, leaving 21 bases not matched to a gene. CDR3 length: 18 residues. The germline CDR1 and CDR2 sequences are ENHRY and SYGVKD. CDR3 in amino acids: CATVDRDRGRKRDYEQYF. The DNA of the CDR3 is TGTGCCACCGTTGACCGGGACAGGGGACGGAAGCGAGACTACGAGCAGTACTTC.

In regard to this clone: One end of the junction is discordant with germline, which a read error may explain. The V call is TRBV6-5, the J call TRBJ1-1, with D hard to call. This CDR3 comprises 15 residues. CDR1 and CDR2 (germline): MNHEY, SVGAGI. The CDR3 loop is CASSDSRSQNTEAFF. The DNA for the CDR3 is TGTGCCAGCAGTGACTCCCGAAGCCAGAACACTGAAGCTTTCTTT.

The chain joins TRBV5-4 to TRBJ2-7; 16 bases are a match to TRBD2. The CDR3 has 18 residues. V was pared by 4 bases and J by 5 bases, with 12 bases of the junction left unmatched. Germline V gene sequence: CDR1 SGHNT, CDR2 YYREEE (reference sequence). CDR3 bases: TGTGCCAGCAGCCTACCGGGACTAGCGGGAGGGCCCTACGACGAGCAGTACTTC. Its protein is CASSLPGLAGGPYDEQYF.

The chain couples TRBV19 to TRBJ2-3; weak D call: TRBD2 (5 bases). This CDR3 has 16 residues. The V and J ends lost 3 bases and 2 bases respectively, with 15 bases between them. Germline-derived CDR1 and CDR2 are LNHDA and SQIVND (reference sequence). For the CDR3, the DNA is TGTGCCAGTAGTATCCGGAGCGGTTTTTTCACAGATACGCAGTATTTT. Amino acid sequence: CASSIRSGFFTDTQYF.

The chain joins TRBV7-9 to TRBJ1-6; TRBD1 aligns across 9 bases. The CDR3 spans 18 residues. Germline CDR1 reads SEHNR; CDR2 reads FQNEAQ (reference sequence). Germline trimming cut 0 bases from V and 0 bases from J; bases unmatched to any gene: 3. CDR3 in amino acids: CASSLAGQGHSYNSPLHF. The CDR3 DNA reads TGTGCCAGCAGCTTAGCCGGACAGGGGCACTCCTATAATTCACCCCTCCACTTT.

The chain has TRBV7-2 and TRBJ1-5; no clear D gene. This CDR3 contains 13 residues. The germline V gene has CDR1 SGHTA and CDR2 FQGNSA. Trimming removed 8 bases from V and 7 bases from J, with 15 bases in between. The CDR3 loop reads CASGPLAGQPQHF. CDR3 nucleotide sequence: TGTGCCAGCGGCCCTTTGGCAGGACAGCCCCAGCATTTT.

The J gene is TRBJ2-3, the V gene TRBV5-5, with D maybe TRBD1 (6 bases). Per germline, CDR1 SGHKS and CDR2 YYEKEE (reference sequence). The CDR3 is made up of 13 amino acids. Deletions cut 4 bases from V and 5 bases from J, with 11 bases between. The CDR3 nucleotides read TGTGCCAGCAGCCCAGCAGGGGTAGATACGCAGTATTTT. Its translation is CASSPAGVDTQYF.

This chain joins TRBV6-5 and TRBJ1-1; 7 nucleotides agree with TRBD1. The V gene's germline CDR1 is MNHEY and CDR2 SVGAGI. Trimming at V came to 6 bases and at J to 8 bases, leaving 6 bases not matched to a gene. CDR3 length: 12 residues. CDR3 protein: CASRIPGQEAFF. The CDR3 coding sequence is TGTGCCAGCAGAATTCCGGGACAGGAAGCTTTCTTT.

The V and J genes are TRBV15 and TRBJ1-5; D gene uncertain. CDR1 and CDR2 from the germline V gene are LNHNV and YYDKDF (reference sequence). The length of the CDR3 is 20 residues. The V and J ends lost 5 bases and 0 bases respectively, with 26 bases between them. CDR3 nucleotide sequence: TGTGCCACCAGCGCAGGACTGAACCCCCTTCAGCGATATAGCAATCAGCCCCAGCATTTT. This gives the protein CATSAGLNPLQRYSNQPQHF.

The chain couples TRBV11-3 to TRBJ2-3, with unresolved D. The germline gives CDR1 SGHNT, CDR2 YENEEA. Trimming took off 5 bases at V and 6 bases at J, with 15 bases between the two ends. The CDR3 loop spans 14 amino acids. In nucleotides, the CDR3 is TGTGCCAGCAGCCACCCGGTGTCTCGGGATACGCAGTATTTT. This codes for CASSHPVSRDTQYF.

The chain employs TRBV6-5 and TRBJ1-2; a possible D gene is TRBD1 (6 bases). The CDR3 extends over 14 amino acids. Germline lookup yields CDR1 MNHEY and CDR2 SVGAGI. V dropped 0 bases and J dropped 3 bases, with 8 bases sitting between them. The CDR3 coding sequence is TGTGCCAGCAGTTACTCGGACAGCTACTATGGCTACACCTTC. Its protein product is CASSYSDSYYGYTF.

The V and J genes are TRBV2 and TRBJ2-2; TRBD1 matches at 9 bases. This CDR3 comprises 16 residues. Germline loops: CDR1 SNHLY, CDR2 FYNNEI. The ends lost 3 bases at V and 5 bases at J; junction bases unmatched: 7. The CDR3 loop is CASSDGTGSRTGELFF. DNA for the CDR3: TGTGCCAGCAGTGACGGGACAGGGTCGAGAACCGGGGAGCTGTTTTTT.

V is TRBV6-1 and J is TRBJ2-1, with 15 bases lining up with TRBD2. From germline, CDR1 is MNHNS and CDR2 SASEGT. CDR3 length: 16 residues. The junction had 1 base not matched to a gene; V was cut back by 4 bases and J by 3 bases. The CDR3 DNA follows: TGTGCCAGCAGTGGGGGACTAGCGGGGGGCTACAATGAGCAGTTCTTC. Residues: CASSGGLAGGYNEQFF.

The chain is built from TRBV2 and TRBJ1-1, with TRBD1 as a possible D gene (6 bases). CDR1 and CDR2 (germline): SNHLY, FYNNEI. Trimming stripped 5 bases from V and 11 bases from J, with 9 bases between. This CDR3 has 10 amino acids. In DNA, the CDR3 is TGTGCCAGCAGTTCAGGGGAGGCTTTCTTT. Its protein is CASSSGEAFF.